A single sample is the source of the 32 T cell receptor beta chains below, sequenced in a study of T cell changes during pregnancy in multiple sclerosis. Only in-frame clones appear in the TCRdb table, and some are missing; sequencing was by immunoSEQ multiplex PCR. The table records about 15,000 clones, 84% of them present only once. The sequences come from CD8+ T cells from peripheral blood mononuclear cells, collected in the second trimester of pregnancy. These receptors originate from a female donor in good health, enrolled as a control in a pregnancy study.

The CDR3 loop reads CASSLGTGAGYEQYF. CDR3 coding DNA: TGTGCCAGCAGCTTAGGGACAGGGGCGGGTTACGAGCAGTACTTC. The chain joins TRBV7-9 to TRBJ2-7, with 9 bases matching TRBD1. CDR3 length: 15 residues. Trimming removed 1 base from V and 4 bases from J; junction bases left unmatched: 5. The germline V gene encodes CDR1 SEHNR and CDR2 FQNEAQ (reference sequence). Looking up the rest from reference TRBV7-9 and TRBJ2-7 gives the full variable domain: DTGVSQNPRHKITKRGQNVTFRCDPISEHNRLYWYRQTLGQGPEFLTYFQNEAQLEKSRLLSDRFSAERPKGSFSTLEIQRTEQGDSAMYLCASSLGTGAGYEQYFGPGTRLTVT.

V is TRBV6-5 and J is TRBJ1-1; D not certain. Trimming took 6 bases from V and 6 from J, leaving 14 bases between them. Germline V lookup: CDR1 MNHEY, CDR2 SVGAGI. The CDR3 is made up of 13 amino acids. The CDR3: CASSPPGSPEAFF. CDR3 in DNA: TGTGCCAGCAGCCCACCGGGGAGCCCTGAAGCTTTCTTT.

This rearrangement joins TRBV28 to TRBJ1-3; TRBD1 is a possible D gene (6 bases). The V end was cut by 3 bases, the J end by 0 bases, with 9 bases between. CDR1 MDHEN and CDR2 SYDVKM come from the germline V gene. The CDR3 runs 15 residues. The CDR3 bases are TGTGCCAGCAGTTTCGGGGGGCCCTCTGGAAACACCATATATTTT. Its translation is CASSFGGPSGNTIYF.

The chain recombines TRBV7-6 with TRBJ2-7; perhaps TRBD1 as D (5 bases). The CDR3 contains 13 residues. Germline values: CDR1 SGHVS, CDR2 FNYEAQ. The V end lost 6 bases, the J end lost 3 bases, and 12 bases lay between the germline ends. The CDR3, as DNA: TGTGCCAGCAGGCAGGGCCCCCTCTACGAGCAGTACTTC. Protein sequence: CASRQGPLYEQYF.

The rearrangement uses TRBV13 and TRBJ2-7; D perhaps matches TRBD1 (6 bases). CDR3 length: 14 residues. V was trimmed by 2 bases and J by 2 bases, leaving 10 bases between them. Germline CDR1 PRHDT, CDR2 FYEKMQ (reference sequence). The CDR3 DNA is TGTGCCAGCAGCTTATTCGGGACAACCTACGAGCAGTACTTC. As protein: CASSLFGTTYEQYF.

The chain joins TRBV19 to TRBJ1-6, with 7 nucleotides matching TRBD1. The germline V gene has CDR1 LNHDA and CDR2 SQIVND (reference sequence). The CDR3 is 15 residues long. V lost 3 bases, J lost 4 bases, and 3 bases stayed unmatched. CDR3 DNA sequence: TGTGCCAGTAGTATGAGGGGGCGATATAATTCACCCCTCCACTTT. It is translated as CASSMRGRYNSPLHF.

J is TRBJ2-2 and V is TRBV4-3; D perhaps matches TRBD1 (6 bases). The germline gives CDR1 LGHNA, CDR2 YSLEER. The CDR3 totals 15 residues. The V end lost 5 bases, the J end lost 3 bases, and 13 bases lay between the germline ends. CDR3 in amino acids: CASSYRGGDTGELFF. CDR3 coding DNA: TGCGCCAGCAGCTACCGAGGGGGAGACACCGGGGAGCTGTTTTTT.

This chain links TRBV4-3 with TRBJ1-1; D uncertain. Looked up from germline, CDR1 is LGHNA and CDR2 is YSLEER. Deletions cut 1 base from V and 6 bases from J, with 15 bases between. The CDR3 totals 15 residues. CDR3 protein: CASSQGATLGPEAFF. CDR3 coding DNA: TGCGCCAGCAGCCAAGGGGCGACCTTGGGCCCTGAAGCTTTCTTT.

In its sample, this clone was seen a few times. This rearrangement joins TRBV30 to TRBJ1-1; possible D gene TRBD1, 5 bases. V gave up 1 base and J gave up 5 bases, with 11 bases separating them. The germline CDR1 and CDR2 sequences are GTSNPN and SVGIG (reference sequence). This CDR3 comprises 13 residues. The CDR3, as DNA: TGTGCCTGGAGTGCCGTCGGGGGAACTGAAGCTTTCTTT. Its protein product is CAWSAVGGTEAFF.

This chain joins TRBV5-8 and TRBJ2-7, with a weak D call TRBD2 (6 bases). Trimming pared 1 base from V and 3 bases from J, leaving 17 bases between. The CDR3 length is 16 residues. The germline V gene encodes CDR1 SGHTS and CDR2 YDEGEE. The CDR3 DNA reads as TGTGCCAGCAGCTTGTATTCCTCGGCCGGGAGCTACGAGCAGTACTTC. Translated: CASSLYSSAGSYEQYF.

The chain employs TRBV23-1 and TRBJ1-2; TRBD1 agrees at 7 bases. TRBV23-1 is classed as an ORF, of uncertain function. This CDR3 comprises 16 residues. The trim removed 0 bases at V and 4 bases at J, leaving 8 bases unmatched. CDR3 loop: CASSQSWAGQPYGYTF. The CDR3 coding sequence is TGCGCCAGCAGTCAATCGTGGGCGGGACAGCCCTATGGCTACACCTTC.

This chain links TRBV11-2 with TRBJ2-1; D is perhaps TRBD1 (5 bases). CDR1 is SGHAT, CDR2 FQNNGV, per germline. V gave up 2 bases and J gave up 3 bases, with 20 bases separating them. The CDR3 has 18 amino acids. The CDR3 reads CASSLFKGRALSYNEQFF. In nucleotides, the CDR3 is TGTGCCAGCAGCTTATTTAAGGGGCGCGCCCTAAGCTACAATGAGCAGTTCTTC.

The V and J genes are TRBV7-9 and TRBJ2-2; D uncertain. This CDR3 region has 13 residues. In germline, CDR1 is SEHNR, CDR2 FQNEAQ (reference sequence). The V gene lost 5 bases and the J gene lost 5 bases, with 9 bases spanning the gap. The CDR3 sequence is CASSGRGTGELFF. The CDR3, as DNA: TGTGCCAGCAGCGGCAGAGGTACCGGGGAGCTGTTTTTT.

CDR3 protein: CATSISRTGVRQPQHF. In nucleotides, the CDR3 is TGTGCCACCAGCATCTCTAGGACAGGGGTTCGACAGCCCCAGCATTTT. The rearrangement joins TRBV15 to TRBJ1-5; 9 bases align to TRBD1. The V gene end was trimmed by 4 bases and the J gene end by 7 bases; junction bases not matched to a gene: 11. This CDR3 is 16 amino acids long. The germline V gene encodes CDR1 LNHNV and CDR2 YYDKDF (reference sequence).

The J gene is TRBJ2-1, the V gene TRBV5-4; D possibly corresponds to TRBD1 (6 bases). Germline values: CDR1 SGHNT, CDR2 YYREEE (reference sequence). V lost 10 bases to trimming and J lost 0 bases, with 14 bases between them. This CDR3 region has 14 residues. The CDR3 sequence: CAFNRDNSYNEQFF. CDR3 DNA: TGTGCCTTTAACCGGGACAACTCCTACAATGAGCAGTTCTTC.

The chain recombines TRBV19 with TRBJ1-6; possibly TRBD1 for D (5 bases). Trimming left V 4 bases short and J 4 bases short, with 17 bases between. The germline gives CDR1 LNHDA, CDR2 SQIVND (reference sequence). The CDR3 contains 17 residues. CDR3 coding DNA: TGTGCCAGTAGTAGCGAGCGCAGGGTGTTGTATAATTCACCCCTCCACTTT. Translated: CASSSERRVLYNSPLHF.

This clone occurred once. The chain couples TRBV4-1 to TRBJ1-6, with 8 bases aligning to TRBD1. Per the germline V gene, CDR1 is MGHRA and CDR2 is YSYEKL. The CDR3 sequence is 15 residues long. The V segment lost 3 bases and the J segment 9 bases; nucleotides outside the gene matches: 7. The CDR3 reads CASSQGRTGLSPLHF. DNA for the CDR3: TGCGCCAGCAGCCAGGGACGGACAGGGCTTTCACCCCTCCACTTT.

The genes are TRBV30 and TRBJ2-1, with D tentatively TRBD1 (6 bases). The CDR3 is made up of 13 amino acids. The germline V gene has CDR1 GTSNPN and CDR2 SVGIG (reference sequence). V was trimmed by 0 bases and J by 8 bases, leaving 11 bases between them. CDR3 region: CAWSVWAGDEQFF. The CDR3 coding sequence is TGTGCCTGGAGTGTATGGGCAGGGGATGAGCAGTTCTTC.

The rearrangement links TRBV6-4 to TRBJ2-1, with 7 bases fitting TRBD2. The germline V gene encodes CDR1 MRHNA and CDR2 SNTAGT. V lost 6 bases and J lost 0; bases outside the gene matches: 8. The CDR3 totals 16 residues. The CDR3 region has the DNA TGTGCCAGCAGCCCTAGGACGGGGGGCTCCTACAATGAGCAGTTCTTC. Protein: CASSPRTGGSYNEQFF.

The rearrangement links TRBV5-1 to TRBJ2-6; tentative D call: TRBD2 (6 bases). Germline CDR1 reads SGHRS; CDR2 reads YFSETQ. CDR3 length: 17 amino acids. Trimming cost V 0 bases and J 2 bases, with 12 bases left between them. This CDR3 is CASSLEGGSAGANVLTF. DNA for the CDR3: TGCGCCAGCAGCTTGGAGGGAGGTTCGGCTGGGGCCAACGTCCTGACTTTC.

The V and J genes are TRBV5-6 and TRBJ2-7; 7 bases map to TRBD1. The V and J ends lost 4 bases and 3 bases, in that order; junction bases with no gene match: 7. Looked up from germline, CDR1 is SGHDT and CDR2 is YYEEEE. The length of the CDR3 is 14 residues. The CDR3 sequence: CASSPGQMIYEQYF. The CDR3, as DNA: TGTGCCAGCAGCCCGGGACAGATGATCTACGAGCAGTACTTC. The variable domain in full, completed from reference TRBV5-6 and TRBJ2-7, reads DAGVTQSPTHLIKTRGQQVTLRCSPKSGHDTVSWYQQALGQGPQFIFQYYEEEERQRGNFPDRFSGHQFPNYSSELNVNALLLGDSALYLCASSPGQMIYEQYFGPGTRLTVT.

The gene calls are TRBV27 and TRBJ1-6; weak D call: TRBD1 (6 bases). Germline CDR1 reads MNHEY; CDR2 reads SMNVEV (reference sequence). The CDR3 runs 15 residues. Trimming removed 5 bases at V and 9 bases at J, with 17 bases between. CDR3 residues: CASSPLQGSVSPLHF. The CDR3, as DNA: TGTGCCAGCAGTCCCTTACAGGGATCTGTTTCACCCCTCCACTTT.

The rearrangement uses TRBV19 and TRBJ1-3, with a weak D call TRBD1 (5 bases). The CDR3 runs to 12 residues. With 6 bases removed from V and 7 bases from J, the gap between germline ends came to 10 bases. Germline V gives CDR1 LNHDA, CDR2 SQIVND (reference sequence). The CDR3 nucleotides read TGTGCCAGTAGAGGGGTTCGGAACACCATATATTTT. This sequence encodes CASRGVRNTIYF.

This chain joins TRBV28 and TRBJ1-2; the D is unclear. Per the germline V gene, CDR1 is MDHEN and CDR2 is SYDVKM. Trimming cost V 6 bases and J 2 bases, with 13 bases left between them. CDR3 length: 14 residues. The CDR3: CASSATGENYGYTF. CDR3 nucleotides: TGTGCCAGCAGCGCGACCGGGGAGAACTATGGCTACACCTTC.

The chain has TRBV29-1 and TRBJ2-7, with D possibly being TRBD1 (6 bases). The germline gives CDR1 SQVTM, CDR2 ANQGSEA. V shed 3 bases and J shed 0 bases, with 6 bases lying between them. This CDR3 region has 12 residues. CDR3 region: CSVEDSSYEQYF. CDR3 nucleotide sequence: TGCAGCGTTGAGGACAGCTCCTACGAGCAGTACTTC.

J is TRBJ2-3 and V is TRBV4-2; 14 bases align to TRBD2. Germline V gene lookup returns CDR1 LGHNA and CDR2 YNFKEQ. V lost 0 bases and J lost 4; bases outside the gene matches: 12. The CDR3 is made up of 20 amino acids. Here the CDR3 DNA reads TGTGCCAGCAGCCAAGACCAGGGGATGGGACTAGCGGGGGCTTCAGATACGCAGTATTTT. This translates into CASSQDQGMGLAGASDTQYF.

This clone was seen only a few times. CDR3 protein: CASSTGQVNSPLHF. The CDR3, as DNA: TGTGCCAGCAGTACGGGACAGGTTAATTCACCCCTCCACTTT. This sequence joins TRBV6-6 and TRBJ1-6; 8 nucleotides match TRBD1. The CDR3 spans 14 residues. CDR1 MNHNY and CDR2 SVGAGI come from the germline V gene (reference sequence). J was trimmed by 6 bases and V by 5 bases; bases with no gene match: 3.

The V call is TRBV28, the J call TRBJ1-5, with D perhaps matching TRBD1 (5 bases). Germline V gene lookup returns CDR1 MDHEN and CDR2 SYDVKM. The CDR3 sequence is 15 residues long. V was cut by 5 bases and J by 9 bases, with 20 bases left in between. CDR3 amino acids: CASSLPGLEALPQHF. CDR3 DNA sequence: TGTGCCAGCAGTCTACCGGGACTTGAGGCTTTGCCCCAGCATTTT.

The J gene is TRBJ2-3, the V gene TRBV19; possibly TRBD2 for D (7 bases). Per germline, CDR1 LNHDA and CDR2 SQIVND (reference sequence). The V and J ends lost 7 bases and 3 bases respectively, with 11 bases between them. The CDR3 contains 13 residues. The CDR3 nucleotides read TGTGCCAGTATAAAGGGGGGGACAGATACGCAGTATTTT. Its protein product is CASIKGGTDTQYF.

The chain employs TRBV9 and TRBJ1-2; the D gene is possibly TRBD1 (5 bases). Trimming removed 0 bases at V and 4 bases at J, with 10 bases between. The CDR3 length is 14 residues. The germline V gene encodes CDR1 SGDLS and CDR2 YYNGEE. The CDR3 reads CASSVDGGGYGYTF. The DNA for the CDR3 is TGTGCCAGCAGCGTAGATGGGGGAGGCTATGGCTACACCTTC.

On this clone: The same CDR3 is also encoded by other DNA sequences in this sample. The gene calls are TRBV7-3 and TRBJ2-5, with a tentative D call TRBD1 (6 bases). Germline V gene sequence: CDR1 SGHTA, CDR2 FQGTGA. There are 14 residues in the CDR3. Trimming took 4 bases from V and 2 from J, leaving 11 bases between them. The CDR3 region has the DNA TGTGCCAGCAGCTCATCAGGGGTGCAAGAGACCCAGTACTTC. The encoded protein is CASSSSGVQETQYF.

The CDR3 DNA is TGCGCCAGCAGCTTTAGACTAGCGGGGGAGTACAATGAGCAGTTCTTC. It encodes CASSFRLAGEYNEQFF. The V and J genes are TRBV5-1 and TRBJ2-1; TRBD2 aligns across 12 bases. With 2 bases clipped from V and 4 bases from J, the junction kept 4 bases outside the gene matches. Germline values: CDR1 SGHRS, CDR2 YFSETQ. The CDR3 loop spans 16 amino acids.